Included here is one TCR beta chain sequence, with context. This CDR3 is built from 13 residues. Trimming pared 3 bases from V and 0 bases from J, leaving 5 bases between. Looked up from germline, CDR1 is SGHTA and CDR2 is FQGNSA. This entry is derived from a study of early T cells in non-severe SARS-CoV-2 infection. Study overall: Sequencing used unsorted whole-blood bulk RNA, so chains lack pairing.

Attachment of unique molecular identifiers was made to individual cDNA molecules. MiXCR was run by TCRdb on the 5' RACE reads, yielding one entry per CDR3 protein. This table holds approximately 79,000 distinct CDR3 sequences, 13% found once. The chain has TRBV7-2 and TRBJ1-1; D is ambiguous. Source material: whole blood. The source is an adult who was a healthcare worker with PCR-confirmed SARS-CoV-2 infection or an uninfected control (not recorded which). CDR3 residues: CASSFSLNTEAFF. The CDR3 coding sequence is TGTGCCAGCAGCTTTTCTCTGAACACTGAAGCTTTCTTT.